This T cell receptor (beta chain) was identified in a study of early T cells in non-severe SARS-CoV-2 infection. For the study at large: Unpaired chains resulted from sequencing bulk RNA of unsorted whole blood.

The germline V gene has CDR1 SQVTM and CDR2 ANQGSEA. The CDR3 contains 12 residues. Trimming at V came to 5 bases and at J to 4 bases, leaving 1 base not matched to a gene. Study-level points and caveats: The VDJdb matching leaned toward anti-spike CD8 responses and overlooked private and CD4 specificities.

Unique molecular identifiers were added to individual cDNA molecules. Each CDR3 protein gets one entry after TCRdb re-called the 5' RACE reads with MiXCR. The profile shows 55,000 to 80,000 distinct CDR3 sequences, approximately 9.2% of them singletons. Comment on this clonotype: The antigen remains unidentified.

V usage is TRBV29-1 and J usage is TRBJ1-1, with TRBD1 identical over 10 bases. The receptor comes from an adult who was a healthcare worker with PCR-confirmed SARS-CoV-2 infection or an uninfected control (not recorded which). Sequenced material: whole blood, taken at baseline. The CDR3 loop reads CSVRTGGTEAFF. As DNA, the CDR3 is TGCAGCGTTAGGACAGGGGGCACTGAAGCTTTCTTT.